This TCR beta chain is drawn from a study of liver allograft versus peripheral blood T cells. Study overall: The study compared liver allograft T cell receptor repertoires against peripheral blood repertoires of liver transplant recipients.

In the case of this clonotype: Its antigen is currently unknown.

TCRdb ran MiXCR on the reads and lists one entry per CDR3 protein. The sample lists 2,500 to 3,000 distinct CDR3 sequences, 16% occurring once. The study's findings and limits: Reported data describe T cell receptor repertoires within liver allografts as differing from those in peripheral blood.

The origin of this receptor is a human patient who had a liver transplant. Some T cells may be the graft donor's.

CDR3 amino acids: CASSLMGGQGTYEQYF. In DNA, the CDR3 is TGTGCCAGCAGTTTGATGGGGGGGCAAGGTACCTACGAGCAGTACTTC. The rearrangement uses TRBV28 and TRBJ2-7; D is possibly TRBD2 (7 bases). Looked up from germline, CDR1 is MDHEN and CDR2 is SYDVKM. V was pared by 3 bases and J by 2 bases, with 17 bases between. This CDR3 region has 16 residues.